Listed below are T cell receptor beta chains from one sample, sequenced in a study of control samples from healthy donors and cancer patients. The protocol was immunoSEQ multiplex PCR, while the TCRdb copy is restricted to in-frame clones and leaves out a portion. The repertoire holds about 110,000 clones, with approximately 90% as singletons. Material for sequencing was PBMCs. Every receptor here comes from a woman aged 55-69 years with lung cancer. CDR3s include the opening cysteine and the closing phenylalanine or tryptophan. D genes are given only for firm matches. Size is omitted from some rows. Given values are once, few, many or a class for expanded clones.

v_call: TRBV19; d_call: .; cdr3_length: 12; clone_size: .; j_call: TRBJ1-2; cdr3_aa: CASSIGDYGYTF; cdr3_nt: TGTGCCAGTAGTATAGGGGACTATGGCTACACCTTC
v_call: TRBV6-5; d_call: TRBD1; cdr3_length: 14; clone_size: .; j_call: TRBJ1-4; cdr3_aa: CASSYGTEGEKLFF; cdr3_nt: TGTGCCAGCAGTTATGGGACAGAGGGTGAAAAACTGTTTTTT
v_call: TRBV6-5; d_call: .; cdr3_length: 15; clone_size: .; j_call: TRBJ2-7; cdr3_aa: CASSRHGVSSYEQYF; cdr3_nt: TGTGCCAGCAGTCGCCACGGGGTCAGCTCCTACGAGCAGTACTTC
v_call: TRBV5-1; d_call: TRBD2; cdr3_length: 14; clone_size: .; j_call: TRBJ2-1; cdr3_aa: CASSFGGSENEQFF; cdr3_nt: TGCGCCAGCAGCTTTGGCGGGAGCGAGAATGAGCAGTTCTTC
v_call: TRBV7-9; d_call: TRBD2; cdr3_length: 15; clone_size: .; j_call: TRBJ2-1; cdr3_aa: CASSHNSGRGNEQFF; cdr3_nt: TGTGCCAGCAGCCATAATTCGGGGAGGGGCAATGAGCAGTTCTTC
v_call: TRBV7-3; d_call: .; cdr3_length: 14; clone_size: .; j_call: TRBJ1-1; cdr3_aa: CASSFGSHATEAFF; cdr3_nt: TGTGCCAGCAGCTTCGGAAGTCATGCGACTGAAGCTTTCTTT
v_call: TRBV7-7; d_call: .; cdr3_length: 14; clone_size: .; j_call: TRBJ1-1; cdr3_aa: CANESGALNTEAFF; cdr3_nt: TGTGCTAACGAGTCCGGGGCCTTGAACACTGAAGCTTTCTTT
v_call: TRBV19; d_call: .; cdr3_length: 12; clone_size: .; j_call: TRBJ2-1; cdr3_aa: CASSFVRAEQFF; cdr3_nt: TGTGCCAGTAGTTTTGTCCGGGCGGAGCAGTTCTTC
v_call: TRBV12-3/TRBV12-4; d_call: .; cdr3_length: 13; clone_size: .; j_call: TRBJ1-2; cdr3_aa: CASSFSRAYGYTF; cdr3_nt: TGTGCCAGCAGTTTTTCCAGGGCCTATGGCTACACCTTC
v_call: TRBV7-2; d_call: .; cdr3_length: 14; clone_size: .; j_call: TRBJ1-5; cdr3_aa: CASSFQTGNQPQHF; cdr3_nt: TGTGCCAGCAGCTTTCAGACGGGCAATCAGCCCCAGCATTTT
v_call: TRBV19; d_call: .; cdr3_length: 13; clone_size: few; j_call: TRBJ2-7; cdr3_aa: CASSIQGGHEQYF; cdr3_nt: TGTGCCAGTAGTATCCAGGGGGGCCACGAGCAGTACTTC
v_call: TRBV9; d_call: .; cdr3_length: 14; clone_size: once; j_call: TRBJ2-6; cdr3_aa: CASSADSGANVLTF; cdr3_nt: TGTGCCAGCAGCGCCGACTCTGGGGCCAACGTCCTGACTTTC
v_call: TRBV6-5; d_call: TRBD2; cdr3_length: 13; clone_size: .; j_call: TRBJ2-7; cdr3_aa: CASRSGLTYEQYF; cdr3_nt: TGTGCCAGCAGATCGGGACTAACTTACGAGCAGTACTTC
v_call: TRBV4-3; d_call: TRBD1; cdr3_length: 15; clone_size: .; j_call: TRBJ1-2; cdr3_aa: CASSQVQGAGYGYTF; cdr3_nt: TGCGCCAGCAGCCAAGTCCAGGGGGCGGGGTATGGCTACACCTTC
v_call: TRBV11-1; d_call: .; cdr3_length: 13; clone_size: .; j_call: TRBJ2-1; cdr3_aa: CASSLQGYNEQFF; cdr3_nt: TGTGCCAGCAGCTTACAGGGATACAATGAGCAGTTCTTC
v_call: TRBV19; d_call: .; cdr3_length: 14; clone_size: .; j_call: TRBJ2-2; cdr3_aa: CASSISLAPGELFF; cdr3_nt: TGTGCCAGTAGTATTTCACTAGCTCCCGGGGAGCTGTTTTTT
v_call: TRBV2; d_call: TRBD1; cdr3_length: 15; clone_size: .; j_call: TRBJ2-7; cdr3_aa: CASPKDRGSSYEQYF; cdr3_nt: TGTGCCAGCCCCAAGGACAGGGGAAGCTCCTACGAGCAGTACTTC
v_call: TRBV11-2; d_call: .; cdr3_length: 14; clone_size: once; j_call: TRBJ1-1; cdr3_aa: CASSPRVANGEAFF; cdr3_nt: TGTGCCAGCAGCCCTCGGGTGGCGAATGGGGAAGCTTTCTTT
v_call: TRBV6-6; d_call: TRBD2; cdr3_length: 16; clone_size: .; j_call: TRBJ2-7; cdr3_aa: CASTTGRTSRFYEQYF; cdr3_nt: TGTGCCAGCACCACTGGCCGGACTAGCAGGTTCTACGAGCAGTACTTC
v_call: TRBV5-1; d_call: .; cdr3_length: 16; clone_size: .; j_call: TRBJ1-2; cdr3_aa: CASSLDSGQSGYGYTF; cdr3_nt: TGCGCCAGCAGCTTGGATTCCGGCCAATCTGGCTATGGCTACACCTTC
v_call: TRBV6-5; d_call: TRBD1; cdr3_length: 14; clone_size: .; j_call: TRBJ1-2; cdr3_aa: CASRTGQGFYGCTF; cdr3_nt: TGTGCCAGCAGAACGGGACAGGGCTTTTATGGCTGCACCTTC